The clone carrying this T cell receptor beta chain has at least ten counts. What it binds is unknown. The data originate from a study of metastatic and nonmetastatic thyroid tumors. Across the whole study: Thyroid patients, malignant and benign, had repertoires compared across blood and tumor or nodule tissue.

In the original analysis: A classifier for distant metastasis in papillary thyroid cancer was constructed using CDR3 differences observed across clinicopathological groups. TCRdb ran MiXCR on the PCR reads. The V and J calls were not made by the authors but by TCRdb's processing. Of fewer than 100,000 clones listed, around 14% are singletons. None of the patients had undergone any treatment ahead of thyroid surgery. The J segment lost 4 bases and the V segment lost 0 bases, leaving 7 bases of the junction unmatched. In germline, CDR1 is MNHEY, CDR2 SVGEGT. The CDR3 has 16 residues. Regarding the study as a whole: Benign nodules were reported to have significantly lower TCR beta diversity than malignant thyroid tumors, in blood and tumor.

This sequence joins TRBV6-2 or TRBV6-3 and TRBJ2-5; 8 bases are shared with TRBD1. Sequencing was carried out using blood. This sequence was found in a female donor with papillary thyroid cancer or a benign thyroid nodule (not recorded which). Some clones in this sample may be carry-over from other donors' samples. CDR3 DNA sequence: TGTGCCAGCAGTTACTCCGGGACAGGCGGGACAGAGACCCAGTACTTC. This encodes CASSYSGTGGTETQYF.